This TCR beta chain was found in a study of blood T cell repertoires in COVID-19. Study-level information: Both acute and convalescent COVID-19 samples were obtained from the United States, Italy and Spain.

Trimming left V 0 bases short and J 4 bases short, with 4 bases between. The germline CDR1 and CDR2 sequences are SGHRS and YFSETQ. This CDR3 has 13 residues. Original processing notes: Amplification with reference gene primers provided the estimates of nucleated cell counts. Generated by immunoSEQ multiplex PCR, the TCRdb table keeps only in-frame clones and is missing some. D and trimming come from the DNA, and the V and J calls and clone size come from that table. The table has almost 400,000 clones, over 75% seen once. Ages ranged from about 18 to 89 years, with residence in 24 US areas. This clonotype originated in a woman aged 30 to 39 with acute COVID-19. The sequencing input was PBMCs or T cells enriched from blood (not recorded which). The rearrangement links TRBV5-1 to TRBJ2-2; D is unclear. CDR3 DNA sequence: TGCGCCAGCAGCTTGGAGCGCACCGGGGAGCTGTTTTTT. Translated, it gives CASSLERTGELFF.